This TCR beta chain comes out of a study of T-cell reconstitution after alpha-beta-depleted transplantation in children. Germline CDR1 and CDR2: SGHTA and FQGNSA. Trimming cost V 7 bases and J 7 bases, with 17 bases left between them. The CDR3 contains 14 residues. It was with unique molecular identifiers that the TCRbeta library was prepared. One entry per CDR3 protein results from TCRdb running MiXCR on the PCR reads. Of just over 950,000 distinct CDR3 sequences in the sample, about 26% are singletons; the top ten hold roughly 30%. As for this clonotype: Its specificity is unknown.

Study observations and caveats: The main origin of T-cell counts and diversity one year after transplant was newly produced T cells. Reportedly, alpha-beta T cells present about two months post-transplant originated from several hundred expanded clones of graft origin. Surviving thymic progenitors and recipient T cells were the source of high TCRbeta diversity at day 60 in some patients.

The rearrangement joins TRBV7-2 to TRBJ1-5; possibly TRBD1 for D (6 bases). The specimen comprised PBMCs, mostly from graft donor cells, sampled 360 days after TCRalphabeta/CD19-depleted stem cell transplant. The TCR originated in a boy in the first two years of life who had a stem cell transplant for SCID, so the T cells may come from the graft donor. The CDR3 sequence is CASNWGQGIQPQHF. The CDR3 nucleotides read TGTGCCAGCAATTGGGGGCAGGGAATCCAGCCCCAGCATTTT.